This TCR beta chain was sequenced during a study of T cell responses to AZD1222 COVID-19 vaccine. Study results and caveats: Per reports, nearly half of all spike-specific TCRs target regions that are unmutated in variants.

On this clone itself: What it binds is not known.

Produced via immunoSEQ multiplex PCR; TCRdb's table is partial and in-frame only. The table lists fewer than 150,000 clones, about nine tenths of them singletons. The V gene lost 2 bases and the J gene lost 4 bases, with 7 bases spanning the gap. Germline assignment: CDR1 PRHDT and CDR2 FYEKMQ (reference sequence). This CDR3 spans 13 amino acids. This sequence joins TRBV13 and TRBJ2-3, with D unclear. The receptor was derived from an adult who received the AZD1222 COVID-19 vaccine. Specimen: peripheral blood, collected 28 days after the second AZD1222 dose. The CDR3 DNA follows: TGTGCCAGCAGCTTACCTCAGTCAGATACGCAGTATTTT. It specifies CASSLPQSDTQYF.